The sequence of this T cell receptor beta chain was determined in a study of cytotoxic CD8 clonotypes in ibrutinib-treated CLL. There are 15 residues in the CDR3. V gave up 4 bases and J gave up 6 bases; unmatched junction bases: 5. Germline-derived CDR1 and CDR2 are SGHVS and FNYEAQ. This clone was seen a single time. Genomic DNA in a quantity of about 2 micrograms was derived from cryopreserved PBMCs for TCR beta libraries. Generated by immunoSEQ multiplex PCR, the TCRdb table keeps only in-frame clones and is missing some. Among hundreds of thousands of clones listed, more than 75% were seen once. This TCR was recovered from a human donor with chronic lymphocytic leukemia. The genes are TRBV7-6 and TRBJ2-2, with TRBD1 identical over 10 bases. Sample: PBMCs, taken after 12 months of ibrutinib treatment. CDR3 amino acids: CASSSSGTGAGELFF. The DNA for the CDR3 is TGTGCCAGCAGCTCCTCAGGGACAGGGGCCGGGGAGCTGTTTTTT.